This T cell receptor beta chain was captured in a study of cytomegalovirus exposure and HLA in healthy donors. The study, taken as a whole, reports: Another analysis was done later, and it associated 17,000 or so TCR beta sequences with HLA alleles at 0.05 false discovery rate. In a later analysis, an Asian-associated ancestry cluster reportedly showed fewer N-insertions than the roughly 730-donor mean.

Notes on this clone: Its specificity is unknown.

Likely unrecorded immune exposures existed in these nominally healthy donors. The CDR3 is 14 residues long. V was pared by 4 bases and J by 5 bases, with 12 bases between. Germline V gene lookup returns CDR1 SGDLS and CDR2 YYNGEE. The primer mix had 60 Vbeta and 13 Jbeta primers. Using immunoSEQ multiplex PCR, the repertoire was profiled, and TCRdb retains in-frame clones only, with some absent. This table holds approximately 59,000 clones, almost 70% found once. The sequencing input was PBMCs. V gene TRBV9 combines with J gene TRBJ2-2, with D perhaps matching TRBD1 (6 bases). This clonotype was obtained from a man aged 40-55 years in good health and CMV-seropositive. DNA of the CDR3: TGTGCCAGCAGCTTCGGGACAAAGACCGGGGAGCTGTTTTTT. It yields the protein CASSFGTKTGELFF.